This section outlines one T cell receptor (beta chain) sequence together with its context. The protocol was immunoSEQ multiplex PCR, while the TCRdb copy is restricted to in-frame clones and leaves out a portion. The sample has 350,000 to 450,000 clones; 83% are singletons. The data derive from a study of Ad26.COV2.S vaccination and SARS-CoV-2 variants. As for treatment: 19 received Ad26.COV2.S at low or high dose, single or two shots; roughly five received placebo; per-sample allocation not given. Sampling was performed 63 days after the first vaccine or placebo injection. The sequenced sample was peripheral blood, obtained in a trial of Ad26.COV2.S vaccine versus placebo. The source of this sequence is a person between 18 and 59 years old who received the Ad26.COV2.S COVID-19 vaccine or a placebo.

DNA of the CDR3: TGTGCCAGCAGCTCCCCCCGACAGTCCTACAATGAGCAGTTCTTC. Protein sequence: CASSSPRQSYNEQFF. V usage is TRBV7-6 and J usage is TRBJ2-1, with D possibly TRBD1 on 5 matching bases. Per germline, CDR1 SGHVS and CDR2 FNYEAQ. V shed 4 bases and J shed 1 base, with 11 bases lying between them. This CDR3 is built from 15 residues.